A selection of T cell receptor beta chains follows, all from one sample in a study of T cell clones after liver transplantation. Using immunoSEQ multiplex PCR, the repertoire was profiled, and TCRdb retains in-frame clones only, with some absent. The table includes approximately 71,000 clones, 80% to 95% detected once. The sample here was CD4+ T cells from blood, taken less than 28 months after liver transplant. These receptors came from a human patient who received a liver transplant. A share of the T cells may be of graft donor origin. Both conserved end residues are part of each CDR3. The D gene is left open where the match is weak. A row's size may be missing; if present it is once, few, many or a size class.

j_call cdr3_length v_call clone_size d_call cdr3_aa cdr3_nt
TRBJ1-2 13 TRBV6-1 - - CASSETSNYGYTF TGTGCCAGCAGTGAGACCTCTAACTATGGCTACACCTTC
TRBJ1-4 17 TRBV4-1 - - CASSQEWRGATNEKLFF TGCGCCAGCAGCCAAGAGTGGAGGGGGGCAACTAATGAAAAACTGTTTTTT
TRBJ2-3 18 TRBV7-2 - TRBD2 CASSLVWAGGGVTDTQYF TGTGCCAGCAGCTTAGTATGGGCGGGAGGCGGGGTCACAGATACGCAGTATTTT
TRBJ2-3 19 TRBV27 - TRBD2 CASSFTGGRGTSATDTQYF TGTGCCAGCAGTTTCACAGGGGGTCGCGGGACTAGCGCAACAGATACGCAGTATTTT
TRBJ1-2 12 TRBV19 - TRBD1 CASSIRTGGSRF TGTGCCAGTAGTATAAGGACAGGGGGCAGTCGTTTC
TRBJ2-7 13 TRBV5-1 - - CASSLGTVYEQYF TGCGCCAGCAGCTTGGGGACTGTCTACGAGCAGTACTTC
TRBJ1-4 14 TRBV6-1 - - CASRIQGGNEKLFF TGTGCCAGCAGAATACAGGGTGGAAATGAAAAACTGTTTTTT
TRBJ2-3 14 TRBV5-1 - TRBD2 CASTSGLFTDTQYF TGCGCCAGCACTAGCGGGCTCTTCACAGATACGCAGTATTTT
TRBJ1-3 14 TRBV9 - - CASSVEDRGNTIYF TGTGCCAGCAGCGTAGAAGACAGGGGAAACACCATATATTTT
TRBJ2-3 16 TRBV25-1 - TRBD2 CASRAGLAASTDTQYF TGTGCCAGCAGGGCCGGACTAGCGGCCAGCACAGATACGCAGTATTTT
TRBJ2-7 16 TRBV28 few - CASSSSGPNHSYEQYF TGTGCCAGCAGTTCCTCGGGGCCGAACCACTCCTACGAGCAGTACTTC
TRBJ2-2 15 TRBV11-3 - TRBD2 CASSTGLAGEVELFF TGTGCCAGCAGCACGGGACTAGCGGGAGAAGTGGAGCTGTTTTTT
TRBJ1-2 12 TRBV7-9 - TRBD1 CASSGRGLGYTF TGTGCCAGCAGTGGCAGGGGGCTTGGCTACACCTTC
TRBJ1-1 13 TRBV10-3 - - CAISPQGTTEAFF TGTGCCATCAGTCCCCAGGGGACCACTGAAGCTTTCTTT
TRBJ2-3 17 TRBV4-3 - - CASSPAAWAGGTDTQYF TGCGCCAGCAGCCCAGCTGCGTGGGCAGGGGGCACAGATACGCAGTATTTT
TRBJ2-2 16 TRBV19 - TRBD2 CASSIITSGSRGELFF TGTGCCAGTAGTATAATTACTAGCGGGAGTAGAGGGGAGCTGTTTTTT